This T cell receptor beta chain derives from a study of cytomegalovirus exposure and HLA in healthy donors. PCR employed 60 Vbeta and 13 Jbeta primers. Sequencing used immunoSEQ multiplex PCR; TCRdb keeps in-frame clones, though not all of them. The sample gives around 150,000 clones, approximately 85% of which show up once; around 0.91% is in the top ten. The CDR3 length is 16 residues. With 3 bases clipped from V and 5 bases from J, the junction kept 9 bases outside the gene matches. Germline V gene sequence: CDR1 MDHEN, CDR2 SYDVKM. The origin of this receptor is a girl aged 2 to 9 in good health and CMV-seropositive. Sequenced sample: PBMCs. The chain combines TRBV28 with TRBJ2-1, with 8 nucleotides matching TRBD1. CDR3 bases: TGTGCCAGCAGTTTCCTTTACCCGGGACAGGACAATGAGCAGTTCTTC. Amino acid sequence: CASSFLYPGQDNEQFF.